The rows below give T cell receptor beta chains drawn from one sample of a study of glioma-infiltrating T cells. Via MiXCR, TCRdb re-called the multiplex PCR reads, giving one row per CDR3 protein. The data hold about 140,000 distinct CDR3 sequences, with more than 35% observed a single time. The source material was glioma tissue, nonneoplastic brain tissue, or PBMCs (not recorded which). Receptors originate from a human donor with low-grade glioma or glioblastoma, undergoing nonglioma brain surgery, or in good health (not recorded which). The CDR3 runs from the conserved cysteine through the conserved F or W. D genes are given only for firm matches. Rows give clone size only sometimes, using once, few, many, or a class for an expanded clone.

j_gene | v_gene | d_gene | abundance | CDR3aa | CDR3nt
TRBJ2-7 | TRBV6-2/TRBV6-3 | TRBD2 | . | CASSRLAGGYEQYF | TGTGCCAGCAGCCGACTAGCGGGAGGCTACGAGCAGTACTTC
TRBJ1-4 | TRBV4-2 | . | . | CASSQGRNEKLFF | TGTGCCAGCAGCCAAGGAAGAAATGAAAAACTGTTTTTT
TRBJ2-5 | TRBV7-9 | . | . | CTSSYGTSQETQYF | TGTACCAGCAGTTATGGGACAAGCCAAGAGACCCAGTACTTC
TRBJ2-1 | TRBV7-2 | TRBD2 | . | CASSLEPSGSSSSYNEQFF | TGTGCCAGCAGCTTAGAGCCTAGCGGATCTTCGAGCTCCTACAATGAGCAGTTCTTC
TRBJ1-6 | TRBV28 | TRBD1 | many | CASSSGQGHNSPLHF | TGTGCCAGCAGTTCGGGACAGGGCCATAATTCACCCCTCCACTTT
TRBJ2-4 | TRBV15 | TRBD1 | few | CATSYQTGDVILAKNIQYF | TGTGCCACCAGCTACCAGACAGGGGACGTTATCCTAGCCAAAAACATTCAGTACTTC
TRBJ2-3 | TRBV25-1 | TRBD2 | . | CASSATSGSLIADTQYF | TGTGCCAGCAGTGCGACTAGCGGGAGCTTAATCGCAGATACGCAGTATTTT
TRBJ2-3 | TRBV7-9 | . | . | CASSSSSRSTDTQYF | TGTGCCAGCAGCTCTTCTAGCAGGAGTACAGATACGCAGTATTTT
TRBJ1-6 | TRBV19 | TRBD1 | . | CASSVRTGTGANSPLHF | TGTGCCAGTAGTGTAAGGACCGGGACAGGAGCCAATTCACCCCTCCACTTT
TRBJ2-2 | TRBV6-1 | . | few | CASIEGGSGTGELFF | TGTGCCAGCATCGAGGGGGGTAGCGGTACCGGGGAGCTGTTTTTT
TRBJ2-5 | TRBV15 | . | . | CATSRGLQTQYF | TGTGCCACCAGCAGGGGACTTCAGACCCAGTACTTC
TRBJ2-4 | TRBV27 | TRBD2 | few | CASSSSTSAKNIQYF | TGTGCCAGCAGTTCCTCGACTAGCGCCAAAAACATTCAGTACTTC
TRBJ2-1 | TRBV2 | . | . | CASSPSRPYNEQFF | TGTGCCAGCAGTCCCAGCAGGCCCTACAATGAGCAGTTCTTC
TRBJ2-5 | TRBV25-1 | . | . | CASSDRRAGRETQYF | TGTGCCAGCAGTGATCGACGGGCAGGGCGGGAGACCCAGTACTTC
TRBJ2-5 | TRBV20-1 | TRBD1 | few | CSAPGQGRETQYF | TGCAGTGCGCCGGGACAGGGGAGAGAGACCCAGTACTTC
TRBJ1-6 | TRBV6-1 | TRBD1 | few | CASQSGQGSPLHF | TGTGCCAGCCAATCGGGACAGGGGTCACCCCTCCACTTT
TRBJ1-1 | TRBV15 | . | . | CATSRDRKGEALF | TGTGCCACCAGCAGAGACCGGAAAGGTGAAGCTCTCTTT
TRBJ2-1 | TRBV4-1 | . | . | CASSQLDRSYNEQFF | TGCGCCAGCAGCCAGCTAGATCGCTCCTACAATGAGCAGTTCTTC
TRBJ1-1 | TRBV24-1 | . | . | CATSDSPNTEAFF | TGTGCCACCAGTGATTCACCGAACACTGAAGCTTTCTTT
TRBJ1-2 | TRBV6-6 | . | . | CASSYRGVHGYTF | TGTGCCAGCAGTTACCGGGGAGTTCATGGCTACACCTTC
TRBJ2-7 | TRBV4-2 | TRBD2 | . | CASSQVSGTRSSYEQYF | TGTGCCAGCAGCCAAGTGAGCGGGACTAGGAGCTCCTACGAGCAGTACTTC
TRBJ2-5 | TRBV20-1 | . | . | CSARDSVRAKETQYF | TGCAGTGCTAGAGATTCGGTGCGAGCAAAAGAGACCCAGTACTTC
TRBJ1-1 | TRBV7-2 | . | . | CASSLQSGEAFF | TGTGCCAGCAGCCTACAATCGGGAGAAGCTTTCTTT
TRBJ2-1 | TRBV7-2 | TRBD1 | many | CASNPGQGVNNEQFF | TGTGCCAGCAACCCGGGACAGGGGGTGAACAATGAGCAGTTCTTC
TRBJ1-1 | TRBV4-1 | . | . | CASSLLGTNTEAFF | TGCGCCAGCAGCCTCTTAGGGACCAACACTGAAGCTTTCTTT
TRBJ1-3 | TRBV2 | . | . | CASSGEGMISGNTIYF | TGTGCCAGCAGCGGCGAGGGGATGATCTCCGGAAACACCATATATTTT